This TCR beta chain was obtained from a study of tumor-infiltrating lymphocytes in primary liver carcinoma. Germline DNA was also extracted, and blood RNA derived from unsorted whole blood. V shed 6 bases and J shed 7 bases, with 12 bases lying between them. The germline CDR1 and CDR2 sequences are MNHEY and SVGEGT. This CDR3 is built from 13 residues. On this clonotype itself: With a much larger clone just one base away, this may be a read error.

The authors made TCR beta cDNA from approximately 490 ng total RNA with a constant-region primer. Three-round nested multiplex PCR performed with slightly modified ARM-PCR produced the TCR beta libraries. Running roughly 10 cycles apiece, the first two PCR rounds relied on TRBV1-TRBV30 forward primers together with a C-beta reverse primer. TCRdb re-called the multiplex PCR reads through MiXCR, storing one row per CDR3 protein. The table lists 300,000 to 350,000 distinct CDR3 sequences, around three fifths of them singletons. The rearrangement uses TRBV6-2 or TRBV6-3 and TRBJ2-2; perhaps TRBD1 as D (6 bases). The clonotype was recovered from a man aged 35 to 55 with primary liver carcinoma and hepatitis B virus infection. Sequenced material: peripheral blood. The CDR3 is CASSIQGIGELFF. Written as DNA, the CDR3 is TGTGCCAGCAGCATCCAGGGGATCGGGGAGCTGTTTTTT.